A single sample gave rise to the 3 T cell receptor beta chains below, sequenced in a study of blood T cell repertoires in COVID-19. Clones were read by immunoSEQ multiplex PCR, and TCRdb kept only the in-frame ones, dropping some. In the table there are around 480,000 clones, about nine tenths of which are singletons. Sequenced sample: PBMCs or T cells enriched from blood (not recorded which). The source of these receptors is a woman aged 18-29 years who had recovered from COVID-19.

The rearrangement links TRBV2 to TRBJ1-5, with D tentatively TRBD1 (6 bases). This CDR3 spans 14 amino acids. V lost 7 bases, J lost 3 bases, and 13 bases lay in between. Germline V gives CDR1 SNHLY, CDR2 FYNNEI. This CDR3 reads CASTSYRVNQPQHF. The CDR3 nucleotides are TGTGCCAGCACCTCCTACAGGGTCAATCAGCCCCAGCATTTT.

V usage is TRBV4-1 and J usage is TRBJ1-3; weak D call: TRBD1 (5 bases). The germline V and J ends were trimmed by 1 base and 9 bases, with 16 bases remaining between them. The V gene's germline CDR1 is MGHRA and CDR2 YSYEKL. The CDR3 consists of 15 residues. This CDR3 is CASSQAPTGWSTIYF. CDR3 DNA sequence: TGCGCCAGCAGCCAAGCACCAACAGGCTGGAGCACCATATATTTT.

The chain recombines TRBV15 with TRBJ2-1; perhaps TRBD1 as D (5 bases). Germline V gene data show CDR1 as LNHNV and CDR2 as YYDKDF (reference sequence). V was pared by 5 bases and J by 8 bases, with 19 bases between. CDR3 size: 15 residues. The CDR3 DNA reads as TGTGCCACCAGCCGGACGACAGACCTAAAGTATGAGCAGTTCTTC. Its protein product is CATSRTTDLKYEQFF.